These 5 T cell receptor beta chains originate from one sample sequenced in a study of shared clonotypes between healthy human individuals. Only in-frame clones appear in the TCRdb table, and some are missing; sequencing was by immunoSEQ multiplex PCR. The data contain over a million clones, roughly 96% of them singletons. Sequencing used naive CD4+ T cells sorted from blood. Specified subset: CD45RA+ positively selected. These receptors came from a man aged 25 to 40 in good health.

The chain employs TRBV6-1 and TRBJ2-7; either TRBD1 or TRBD2 may fit D (6 bases each). The V end lost 4 bases, the J end lost 3 bases, and 22 bases lay between the germline ends. CDR1 is MNHNS and CDR2 is SASEGT in the germline V gene. The CDR3 covers 17 residues. CDR3 amino acids: CASSGRGDTGSVYEQYF. CDR3 bases: TGTGCCAGCAGTGGGAGGGGGGATACAGGGTCGGTCTACGAGCAGTACTTC.

The chain couples TRBV28 to TRBJ1-2; maybe TRBD1 (6 bases). The CDR3 covers 15 residues. Trimming left V 7 bases short and J 5 bases short, with 20 bases between. Germline CDR1 MDHEN, CDR2 SYDVKM. In nucleotides, the CDR3 is TGTGCCAGCATCGGAACAGGGAGTAATCTTTATGGCTACACCTTC. Translated: CASIGTGSNLYGYTF.

The chain combines TRBV10-1 with TRBJ2-2; 8 bases fit TRBD1. V lost 6 bases to trimming and J lost 4 bases; unmatched junction nucleotides: 4. The germline CDR1 and CDR2 sequences are WNHNN and SYGVQD (reference sequence). CDR3 size: 14 residues. CDR3 sequence reads: CASSDGQGTGELFF. The DNA for the CDR3 is TGCGCCAGCAGCGATGGACAGGGCACCGGGGAGCTGTTTTTT.

The V call is TRBV18, the J call TRBJ1-2, with D possibly matching TRBD1 (5 bases). Germline V gene lookup returns CDR1 KGHSH and CDR2 LQKENI. The CDR3 sequence is 15 residues long. V lost 4 bases to trimming and J lost 3 bases, with 15 bases between them. CDR3: CASSLQATEYYGYTF. The CDR3 DNA follows: TGTGCCAGCTCACTACAGGCCACCGAATACTATGGCTACACCTTC.

The chain joins TRBV5-1 to TRBJ2-5, with 12 bases fitting TRBD2. The germline V gene has CDR1 SGHRS and CDR2 YFSETQ. J lost 5 bases, V lost 4 bases, and 9 bases had no gene match. CDR3 length equals 16 residues. DNA for the CDR3: TGCGCCAGCAGCCGCCAGACTAGCGGGAGAGGGGAGACCCAGTACTTC. Its protein product is CASSRQTSGRGETQYF. Variable domain in full (rest from reference TRBV5-1 and TRBJ2-5): KAGVTQTPRYLIKTRGQQVTLSCSPISGHRSVSWYQQTPGQGLQFLFEYFSETQRNKGNFPGRFSGRQFSNSRSEMNVSTLELGDSALYLCASSRQTSGRGETQYFGPGTRLLVL.